The following is a T cell receptor beta chain sequence with its context. Antigen specificity is unknown. This sample was taken from a study of Ad26.COV2.S vaccination and SARS-CoV-2 variants. Study results and caveats: Across vaccine and placebo recipients, the breadth of non-spike TCRs was similar. Spike-specific TCR breadth was greater after Ad26.COV2.S than placebo.

The CDR3 is made up of 13 amino acids. V was trimmed by 0 bases and J by 9 bases, leaving 12 bases between them. CDR1 and CDR2 (germline): MNHEY, SVGEGT. The method was immunoSEQ multiplex PCR; TCRdb's version includes in-frame clones alone and lacks a portion of them. This table holds hundreds of thousands of clones, 90% to 95% found once. This material consisted of peripheral blood, taken after recovery from COVID-19. The source of this sequence is a human donor who had recovered from COVID-19. The V gene is TRBV6-2 or TRBV6-3, the J gene TRBJ2-7; no clear D gene. The CDR3 is CASSYSRGVGQYF. DNA of the CDR3: TGTGCCAGCAGTTACTCGAGAGGCGTCGGGCAGTACTTC.